The present TCR beta chain was sequenced within a study of vaccination effects on CD4 cells after COVID-19. Turning to the study itself: Specimens were obtained from two convalescent patients 16 days and one week prior to vaccination.

Under the ViraFEST assay, PBMC were stimulated with viral peptide pools so that antigen-specific CD4+ T cells expanded. Sequencing was performed afterwards. At the end of about 10 days of culture, CD4+ T cells were isolated. Convalescent patients had PCR-confirmed SARS-CoV-2 infection between March and December 2020. PBMC cultures contained 1.8 million or so cells per well, approximately 10 IU/ml IL-2 and approximately 9.9 ug/ml peptides. Cultures had half their medium replaced with IL-2 medium on days 3 and 7. On this clone: The antigen is not known.

Assay used: immunoSEQ multiplex PCR; TCRdb lists only in-frame clones, some missing. The sample lists around 25,000 clones; 65% to 80% were seen once. Trimming pared 0 bases from V and 7 bases from J, leaving 17 bases between. The length of the CDR3 is 16 residues. CDR1 and CDR2 (germline): SGHRS, YFSETQ. The V gene is TRBV5-1, the J gene TRBJ1-5; D remains ambiguous. The sample in question was CD4+ T cells from PBMCs cultured with HCoV-NL63 spike peptides, obtained before COVID-19 vaccination. The TCR was taken from a human donor who had a prior SARS-CoV-2 infection. The CDR3 here is CASSLADVNTAQPQHF. For the CDR3, the DNA is TGCGCCAGCAGCTTGGCGGACGTGAATACTGCACAGCCCCAGCATTTT.